A single sample is the source of the 5 T cell receptor beta chains below, sequenced in a study of spatial heterogeneity in lung cancer. Whole-study results and caveats: For expanded intratumoral alpha and beta TCRs, counts tracked tumor mutation counts.

Their specific antigens are unknown. Time point given: sample taken at primary tumor resection. TCRdb itself ran the 5' RACE reads through MiXCR, one entry per CDR3 protein. The sample contains about 10,000 distinct CDR3 sequences, roughly 12% of which appear only once. Specimen: lung tumor tissue, collected at surgery. The receptors come from a male donor with early-stage non-small cell lung cancer.

This clonotype was seen a few times. V is TRBV29-1 and J is TRBJ2-1; no clear D gene. With 3 bases removed from V and 5 bases from J, the gap between germline ends came to 14 bases. Looked up from germline, CDR1 is SQVTM and CDR2 is ANQGSEA. The CDR3 loop spans 14 amino acids. Here the CDR3 reads CSVETPPTHNEQFF. Written as DNA, the CDR3 is TGCAGCGTTGAGACCCCCCCGACCCACAATGAGCAGTTCTTC.

This clonotype was recorded a few times. The chain is built from TRBV15 and TRBJ1-2; weak D call: TRBD1 (6 bases). This CDR3 is 15 amino acids long. With 0 bases removed from V and 5 bases from J, the gap between germline ends came to 13 bases. Looked up from germline, CDR1 is LNHNV and CDR2 is YYDKDF (reference sequence). The CDR3 DNA sequence: TGTGCCACCAGCAGAGATAGGACAGCTTCATATGGCTACACCTTC. Translating it yields CATSRDRTASYGYTF.

At least ten counts were recorded for this clonotype. V is TRBV6-5 and J is TRBJ2-3; 8 bases are a match to TRBD1. Germline V gene lookup returns CDR1 MNHEY and CDR2 SVGAGI. After removal of 5 bases from V and 2 bases from J, the junction contained 21 bases not matched to a gene. The CDR3 is 20 residues long. The CDR3 loop reads CASSPIFKTTGEEDTDTQYF. The CDR3 DNA reads TGTGCCAGCAGTCCGATCTTTAAAACGACAGGGGAGGAAGACACAGATACGCAGTATTTT.

This clonotype was seen ten or more times. V and J are TRBV20-1 and TRBJ1-5; D possibly corresponds to TRBD1 (5 bases). The CDR3 length is 13 residues. Trimming took 3 bases from V and 4 from J, leaving 10 bases between them. Germline CDR1 reads DFQATT; CDR2 reads SNEGSKA (reference sequence). The CDR3 bases are TGCAGTGCTAGGTTGACAGAAAATCAGCCCCAGCATTTT. Translation: CSARLTENQPQHF.

This clonotype was observed at least ten times. This rearrangement joins TRBV6-1 to TRBJ1-5; unclear D gene. Germline CDR1 is MNHNS and CDR2 is SASEGT. V shed 3 bases and J shed 5 bases, with 11 bases lying between them. The CDR3 is 14 amino acids. CDR3 bases: TGTGCCAGCAGTGAGAACAGCCCCCATCAGCCCCAGCATTTT. Translated, it gives CASSENSPHQPQHF.